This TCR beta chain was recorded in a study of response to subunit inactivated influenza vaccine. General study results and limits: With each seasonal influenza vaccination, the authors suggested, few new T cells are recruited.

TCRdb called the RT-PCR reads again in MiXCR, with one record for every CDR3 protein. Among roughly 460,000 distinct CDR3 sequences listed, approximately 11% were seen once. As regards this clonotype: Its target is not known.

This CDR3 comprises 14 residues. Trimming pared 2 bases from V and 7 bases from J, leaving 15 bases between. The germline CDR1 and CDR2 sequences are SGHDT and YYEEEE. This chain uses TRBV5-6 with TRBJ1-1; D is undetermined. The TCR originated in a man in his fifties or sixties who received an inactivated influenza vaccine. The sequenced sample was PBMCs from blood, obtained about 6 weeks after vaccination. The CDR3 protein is CASSLGRLMDEAFF. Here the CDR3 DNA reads TGTGCCAGCAGCTTAGGACGATTGATGGATGAAGCTTTCTTT.